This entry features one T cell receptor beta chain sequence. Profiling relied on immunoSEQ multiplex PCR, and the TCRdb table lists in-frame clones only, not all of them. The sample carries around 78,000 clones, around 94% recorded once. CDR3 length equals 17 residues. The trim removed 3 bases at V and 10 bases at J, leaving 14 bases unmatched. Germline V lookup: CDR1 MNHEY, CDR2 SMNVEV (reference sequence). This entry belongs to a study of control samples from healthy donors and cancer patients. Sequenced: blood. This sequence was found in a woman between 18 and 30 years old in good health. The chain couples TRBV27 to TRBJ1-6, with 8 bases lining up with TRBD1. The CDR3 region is CASSFFQGALRHSPLHF. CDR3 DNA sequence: TGTGCCAGCAGTTTCTTCCAGGGGGCTCTTCGGCACTCACCCCTCCACTTT.